This is a list of T cell receptor beta chains from one sample in a study of OX40 agonist ivuxolimab in advanced cancers. Clones were read by immunoSEQ multiplex PCR, and TCRdb kept only the in-frame ones, dropping some. The table shows over 45,000 clones, with around 90% occurring only once. The source was CD4+ or CD8+ T cells sorted from blood, collected in a trial of the OX40 agonist ivuxolimab. All receptors come from an adult with an advanced solid tumor such as melanoma, head and neck, liver or kidney cancer. Both conserved end residues are part of each CDR3. D genes are given only for firm matches. Not all rows give a size; the values are once, few, many and, for expanded clones, a class.

clone_size j_call cdr3_length v_call d_call cdr3_aa cdr3_nt
. TRBJ2-7 15 TRBV27 TRBD2 CASSPLAGGIYEQYF TGTGCCAGCAGTCCACTAGCGGGAGGGATCTACGAGCAGTACTTC
. TRBJ1-5 15 TRBV7-6 . CASSLDAGINQPQHF TGTGCCAGCAGCTTAGATGCAGGGATTAATCAGCCCCAGCATTTT
. TRBJ2-2 13 TRBV6-1 TRBD1 CASRGQGTGELFF TGTGCCAGCAGGGGACAGGGCACCGGGGAGCTGTTTTTT
. TRBJ1-2 16 TRBV4-2 . CASSQARNDRDEGYTF TGTGCCAGCAGCCAAGCAAGGAATGACCGCGATGAAGGCTACACCTTC
once TRBJ1-5 14 TRBV10-3 . CAISVGGGGQPQHF TGTGCCATCAGTGTGGGAGGAGGGGGACAGCCCCAGCATTTT
. TRBJ2-7 14 TRBV11-3 . CASSLDRGTYEQYF TGTGCCAGCAGCTTAGATCGAGGAACGTACGAGCAGTACTTC
once TRBJ2-7 15 TRBV5-1 TRBD2 CASSLILAGTDEQYF TGCGCCAGCAGCTTGATTTTAGCGGGGACCGACGAGCAGTACTTC
few TRBJ1-5 15 TRBV27 TRBD1 CASSPRTGRNQPQHF TGTGCCAGCAGTCCCCGGACAGGGCGGAATCAGCCCCAGCATTTT
. TRBJ2-7 14 TRBV27 TRBD1 CASSSRTGVYEQYF TGTGCCAGCAGTTCCCGGACAGGCGTGTACGAGCAGTACTTC
. TRBJ2-5 15 TRBV2 TRBD2 CASTPSSGLAETQYF TGTGCCAGCACCCCCTCATCGGGACTAGCGGAGACCCAGTACTTC
. TRBJ1-2 16 TRBV9 TRBD1 CASSVVVGGAGYGYTF TGTGCCAGCAGCGTAGTTGTAGGGGGCGCCGGCTATGGCTACACCTTC
. TRBJ1-4 15 TRBV7-3 TRBD1 CASSLTGQDNEKLFF TGTGCCAGCAGCTTAACTGGACAGGATAATGAAAAACTGTTTTTT
. TRBJ1-2 14 TRBV11-2 TRBD1 CASSSDRGSYGYTF TGTGCCAGCAGCTCGGACAGGGGAAGCTATGGCTACACCTTC
few TRBJ1-6 15 TRBV7-9 TRBD1 CASSHTGTENSPLHF TGTGCCAGCAGCCACACCGGGACAGAGAATTCACCCCTCCACTTT
once TRBJ2-2 15 TRBV7-9 TRBD2 CASRRSGGPSGELFF TGTGCCAGCAGACGTAGCGGGGGGCCTTCCGGGGAGCTGTTTTTT
. TRBJ1-4 15 TRBV19 . CASGVMGASNEKLFF TGTGCCAGTGGGGTGATGGGGGCGTCTAATGAAAAACTGTTTTTT
. TRBJ2-1 14 TRBV4-1 TRBD1 CASSQRQGGYEQFF TGCGCCAGCAGCCAACGACAGGGGGGATATGAGCAGTTCTTC
. TRBJ2-4 19 TRBV19 TRBD2 CASSIGTSGGLLAKNIQYF TGTGCCAGTAGTATCGGGACTAGCGGGGGGCTGTTAGCCAAAAACATTCAGTACTTC
once TRBJ1-2 13 TRBV5-4 . CASSLGEVGGYTF TGTGCCAGCAGCTTGGGCGAGGTTGGTGGCTACACCTTC
. TRBJ2-1 14 TRBV5-1 TRBD1 CASSEGQGLDEQFF TGCGCCAGCAGCGAGGGACAGGGTTTGGATGAGCAGTTCTTC
. TRBJ2-1 14 TRBV7-9 TRBD1 CASSDHRGGDEQFF TGTGCCAGCAGCGACCACAGGGGTGGCGATGAGCAGTTCTTC
. TRBJ2-2 16 TRBV9 TRBD2 CASSVGGTSPTGELFF TGTGCCAGCAGCGTAGGTGGGACTAGCCCCACCGGGGAGCTGTTTTTT
. TRBJ1-1 16 TRBV11-2 . CASSLTSGLGNTEAFF TGTGCCAGCAGCCTGACCTCAGGGTTGGGGAACACTGAAGCTTTCTTT
. TRBJ1-2 16 TRBV7-9 . CASSLALTGHMGGYTF TGTGCCAGCAGCTTAGCGTTAACGGGCCATATGGGGGGCTACACCTTC
. TRBJ2-1 16 TRBV28 TRBD2 CASSGTSGGYYNEQFF TGTGCCAGCAGCGGGACTAGCGGGGGGTACTACAATGAGCAGTTCTTC
. TRBJ1-3 20 TRBV28 . CASSLGPLIRSPSSGNTIYF TGTGCCAGCAGTTTAGGCCCGCTTATTCGGAGCCCTTCCTCTGGAAACACCATATATTTT
. TRBJ2-7 12 TRBV29-1 TRBD1 CSVGDRVGEQYF TGCAGCGTTGGAGACAGGGTTGGCGAGCAGTACTTC
once TRBJ1-4 16 TRBV4-2 TRBD1 CASSQGDRQGDEKLFF TGTGCCAGCAGCCAGGGGGATAGACAGGGAGATGAAAAACTGTTTTTT
. TRBJ1-6 14 TRBV9 . CASSVISENSPLHF TGTGCCAGCAGCGTAATTTCAGAAAATTCACCCCTCCACTTT
. TRBJ1-4 13 TRBV2 . CASIDTGNEKLFF TGTGCCAGCATCGACACGGGGAATGAAAAACTGTTTTTT
. TRBJ2-1 15 TRBV29-1 TRBD2 CSYFDRLAGGPSGFF TGCAGCTATTTTGACCGGCTAGCGGGAGGGCCCTCGGGGTTCTTC
. TRBJ2-7 16 TRBV11-3 TRBD2 CASSPPGAGGRDEQYF TGTGCCAGCAGCCCCCCGGGGGCGGGAGGTAGGGACGAGCAGTACTTC
. TRBJ1-3 15 TRBV6-6 . CASSRFTGSGNTIYF TGTGCCAGCAGCCGATTCACGGGGAGTGGAAACACCATATATTTT
. TRBJ2-3 14 TRBV9 TRBD2 CASSLTSGGDTQYF TGTGCCAGCAGCTTAACTAGCGGGGGAGATACGCAGTATTTT
. TRBJ2-7 15 TRBV6-5 . CASRRDGLTIYEQYF TGTGCCAGCAGGCGGGACGGACTTACTATCTACGAGCAGTACTTC
once TRBJ1-5 14 TRBV6-5 . CASSFTSYNQPQHF TGTGCCAGCAGTTTTACATCGTACAATCAGCCCCAGCATTTT
. TRBJ2-7 15 TRBV5-5 . CASSLGTLSSYEQYF TGTGCCAGCAGCTTGGGGACACTTAGCTCCTACGAGCAGTACTTC
. TRBJ1-5 16 TRBV18 TRBD1 CASSTTTGGADQPQHF TGTGCCAGCTCAACCACGACAGGGGGCGCAGATCAGCCCCAGCATTTT
. TRBJ1-5 16 TRBV10-3 . CAISEHGGAVNQPQHF TGTGCCATCAGTGAGCATGGGGGGGCGGTCAATCAGCCCCAGCATTTT
. TRBJ1-4 15 TRBV4-2 TRBD1 CASSARGGSNEKLFF TGTGCCAGCAGCGCCAGGGGGGGGTCTAATGAAAAACTGTTTTTT